The clone carrying this TCR beta chain turned up a few times. Antigen unknown. Every isolated RNA sample was fully reverse transcribed, so sequencing captured expressed TCRB transcripts. Repertoires were generated with immunoSEQ multiplex PCR, while TCRdb's copy carries only in-frame clones and drops some. The sample has roughly 310,000 clones; approximately 10% are singletons. The germline CDR1 and CDR2 sequences are SGDLS and YYNGEE. The junction had 9 bases not matched to a gene; V was cut back by 5 bases and J by 8 bases. The CDR3 totals 13 residues. The data derive from a study of beta chain features in type 1 diabetes. Study-wide points: Moderate yet significant TCRB CDR3 shortening was seen in Type 1 diabetes patients in all four CD4+ subsets. Patients and controls would be equally affected if PCR favored shorter templates. Sampled from patients, naive, central memory and Treg TCRB repertoires appeared more similar than those sampled from healthy donors.

The V gene is TRBV9, the J gene TRBJ1-2, with 7 bases aligning to TRBD1. This TCR derives from a woman in her twenties or thirties in good health. The material sequenced was naive CD4+ T cells from blood. CDR3 coding DNA: TGTGCCAGCAGAATGACAGGGTCGGAGGGCTACACCTTC. Its translation: CASRMTGSEGYTF. The variable domain in full, with the rest retrieved from reference TRBV9 and TRBJ1-2, is DSGVTQTPKHLITATGQRVTLRCSPRSGDLSVYWYQQSLDQGLQFLIQYYNGEERAKGNILERFSAQQFPDLHSELNLSSLELGDSALYFCASRMTGSEGYTFGSGTRLTVV.